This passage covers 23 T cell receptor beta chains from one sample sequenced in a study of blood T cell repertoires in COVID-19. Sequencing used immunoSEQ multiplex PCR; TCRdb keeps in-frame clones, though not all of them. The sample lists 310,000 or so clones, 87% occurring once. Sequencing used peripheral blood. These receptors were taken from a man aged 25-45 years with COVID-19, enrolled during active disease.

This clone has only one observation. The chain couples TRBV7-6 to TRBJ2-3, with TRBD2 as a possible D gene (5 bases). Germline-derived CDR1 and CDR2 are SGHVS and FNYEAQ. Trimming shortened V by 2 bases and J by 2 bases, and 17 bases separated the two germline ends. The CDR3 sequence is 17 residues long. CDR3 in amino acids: CASSLLSSSRATDTQYF. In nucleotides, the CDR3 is TGTGCCAGCAGCTTATTGAGTTCTAGCCGGGCCACAGATACGCAGTATTTT.

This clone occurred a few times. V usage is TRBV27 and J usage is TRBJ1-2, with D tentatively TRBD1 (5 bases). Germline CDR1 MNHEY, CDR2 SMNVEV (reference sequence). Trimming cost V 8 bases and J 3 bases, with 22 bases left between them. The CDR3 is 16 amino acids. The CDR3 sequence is CASGALTTDSYYGYTF. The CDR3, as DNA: TGTGCCAGCGGAGCCTTGACGACAGATTCTTACTATGGCTACACCTTC.

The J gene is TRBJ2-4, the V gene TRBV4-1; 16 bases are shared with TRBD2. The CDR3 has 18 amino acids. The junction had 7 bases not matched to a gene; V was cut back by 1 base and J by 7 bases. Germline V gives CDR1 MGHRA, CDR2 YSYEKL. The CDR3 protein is CASSQGGLAGGPFNIQYF. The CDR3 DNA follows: TGCGCCAGCAGCCAAGGGGGACTAGCGGGAGGGCCCTTTAACATTCAGTACTTC.

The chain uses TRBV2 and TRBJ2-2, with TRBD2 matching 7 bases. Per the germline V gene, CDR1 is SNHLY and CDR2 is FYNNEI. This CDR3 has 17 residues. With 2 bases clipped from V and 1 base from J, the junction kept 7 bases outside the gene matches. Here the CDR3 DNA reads TGTGCCAGCAGTGAATTCGACCCGGGAGGGAACACCGGGGAGCTGTTTTTT. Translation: CASSEFDPGGNTGELFF.

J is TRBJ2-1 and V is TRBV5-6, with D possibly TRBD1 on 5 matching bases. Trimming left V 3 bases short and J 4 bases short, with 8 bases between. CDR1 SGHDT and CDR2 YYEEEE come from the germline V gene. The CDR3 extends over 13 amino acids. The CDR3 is CASSYQGYNEQFF. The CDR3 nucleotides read TGTGCCAGCAGCTACCAGGGATACAATGAGCAGTTCTTC.

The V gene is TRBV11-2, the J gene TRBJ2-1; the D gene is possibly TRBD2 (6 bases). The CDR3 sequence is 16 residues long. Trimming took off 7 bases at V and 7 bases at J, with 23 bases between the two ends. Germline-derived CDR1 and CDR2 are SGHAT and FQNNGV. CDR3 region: CASTSYLAIVGNEQFF. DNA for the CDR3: TGTGCCAGCACCTCCTATCTAGCGATCGTCGGGAATGAGCAGTTCTTC.

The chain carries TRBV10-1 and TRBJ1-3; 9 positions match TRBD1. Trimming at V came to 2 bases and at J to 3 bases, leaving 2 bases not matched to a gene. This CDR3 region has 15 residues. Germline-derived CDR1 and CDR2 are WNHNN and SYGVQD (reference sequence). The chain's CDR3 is CASSERTGVGNTIYF. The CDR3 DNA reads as TGCGCCAGCAGTGAGAGGACAGGGGTTGGAAACACCATATATTTT.

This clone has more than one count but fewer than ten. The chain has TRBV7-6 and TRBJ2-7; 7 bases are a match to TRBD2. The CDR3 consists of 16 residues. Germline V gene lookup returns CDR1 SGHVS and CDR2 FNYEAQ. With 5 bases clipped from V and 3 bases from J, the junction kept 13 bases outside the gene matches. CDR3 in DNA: TGTGCCAGCAGCGTAGGAGGCGGGAGAGGACACTACGAGCAGTACTTC. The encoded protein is CASSVGGGRGHYEQYF.

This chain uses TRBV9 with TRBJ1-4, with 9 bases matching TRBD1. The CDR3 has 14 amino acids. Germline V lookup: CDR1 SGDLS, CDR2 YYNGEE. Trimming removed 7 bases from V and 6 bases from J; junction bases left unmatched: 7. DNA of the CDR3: TGTGCCAGCGGTTACGGGGACAGGGATGAAAAACTGTTTTTT. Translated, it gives CASGYGDRDEKLFF.

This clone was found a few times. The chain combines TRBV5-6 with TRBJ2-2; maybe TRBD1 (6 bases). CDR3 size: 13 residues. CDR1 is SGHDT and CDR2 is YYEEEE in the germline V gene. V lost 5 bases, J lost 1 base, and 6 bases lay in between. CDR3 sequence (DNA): TGTGCCAGCAGGGGACAGAACACCGGGGAGCTGTTTTTT. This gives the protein CASRGQNTGELFF.

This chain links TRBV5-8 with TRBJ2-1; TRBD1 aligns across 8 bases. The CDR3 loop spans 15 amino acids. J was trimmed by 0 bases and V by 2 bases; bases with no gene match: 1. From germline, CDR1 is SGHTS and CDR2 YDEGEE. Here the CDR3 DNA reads TGTGCCAGCAGCTTTACAGGGGGCTCCTACAATGAGCAGTTCTTC. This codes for CASSFTGGSYNEQFF.

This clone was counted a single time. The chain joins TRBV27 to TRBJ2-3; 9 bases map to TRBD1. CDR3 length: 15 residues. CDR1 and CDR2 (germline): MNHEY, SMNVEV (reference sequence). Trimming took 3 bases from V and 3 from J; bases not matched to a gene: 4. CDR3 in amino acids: CASSLSDRGTDTQYF. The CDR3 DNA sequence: TGTGCCAGCAGTTTGTCGGACAGGGGTACAGATACGCAGTATTTT.

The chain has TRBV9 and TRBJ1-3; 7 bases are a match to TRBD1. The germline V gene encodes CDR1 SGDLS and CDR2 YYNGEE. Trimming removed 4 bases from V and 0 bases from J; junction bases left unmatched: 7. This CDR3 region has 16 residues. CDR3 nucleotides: TGTGCCAGCAGCTTAATGGACAGGAGCTCTGGAAACACCATATATTTT. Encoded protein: CASSLMDRSSGNTIYF.

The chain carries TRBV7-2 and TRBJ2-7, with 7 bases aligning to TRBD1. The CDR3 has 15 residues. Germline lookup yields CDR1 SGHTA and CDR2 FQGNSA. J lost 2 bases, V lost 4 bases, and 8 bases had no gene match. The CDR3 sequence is CASSSTGLIAYEQYF. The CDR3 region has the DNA TGTGCCAGCAGCTCGACAGGGCTAATCGCCTACGAGCAGTACTTC.

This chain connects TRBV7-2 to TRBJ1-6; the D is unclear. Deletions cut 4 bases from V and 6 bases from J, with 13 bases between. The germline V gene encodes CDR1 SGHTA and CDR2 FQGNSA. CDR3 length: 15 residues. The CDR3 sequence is CASSSHGVPNSPLHF. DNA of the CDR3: TGTGCCAGCAGCTCTCACGGGGTGCCTAATTCACCCCTCCACTTT.

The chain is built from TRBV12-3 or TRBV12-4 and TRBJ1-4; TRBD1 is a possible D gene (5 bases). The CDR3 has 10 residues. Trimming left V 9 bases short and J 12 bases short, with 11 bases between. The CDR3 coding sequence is TGTGCCAGTGGCGGGGGGGAACTGTTTTTT. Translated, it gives CASGGGELFF.

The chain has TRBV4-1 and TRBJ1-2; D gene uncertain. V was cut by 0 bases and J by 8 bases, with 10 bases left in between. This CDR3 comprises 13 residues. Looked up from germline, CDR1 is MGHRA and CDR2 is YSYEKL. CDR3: CASSQDGVGGYTF. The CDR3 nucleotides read TGCGCCAGCAGCCAAGACGGGGTGGGGGGCTACACCTTC.

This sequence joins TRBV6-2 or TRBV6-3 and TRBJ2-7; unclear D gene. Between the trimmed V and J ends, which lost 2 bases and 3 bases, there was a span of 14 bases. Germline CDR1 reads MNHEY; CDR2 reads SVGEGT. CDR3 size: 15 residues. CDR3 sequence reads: CASSYEVARFYEQYF. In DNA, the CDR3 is TGTGCCAGCAGTTACGAGGTCGCACGGTTCTACGAGCAGTACTTC.

CDR3 sequence: CASSARTGSHYGYTF. The CDR3 DNA sequence: TGTGCCAGCAGCGCAAGGACAGGGAGCCACTATGGCTACACCTTC. The chain joins TRBV7-3 to TRBJ1-2, with TRBD1 matching 8 bases. With V trimmed by 5 bases and J by 3 bases, 8 bases remained unmatched. Germline V lookup: CDR1 SGHTA, CDR2 FQGTGA. The CDR3 sequence is 15 residues long.

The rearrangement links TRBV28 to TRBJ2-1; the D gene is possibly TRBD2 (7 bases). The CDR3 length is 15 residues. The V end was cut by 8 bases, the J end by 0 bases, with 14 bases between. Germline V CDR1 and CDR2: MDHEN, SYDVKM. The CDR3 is CASAPGGSSYNEQFF. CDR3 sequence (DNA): TGTGCCAGCGCACCGGGGGGCAGCTCCTACAATGAGCAGTTCTTC.

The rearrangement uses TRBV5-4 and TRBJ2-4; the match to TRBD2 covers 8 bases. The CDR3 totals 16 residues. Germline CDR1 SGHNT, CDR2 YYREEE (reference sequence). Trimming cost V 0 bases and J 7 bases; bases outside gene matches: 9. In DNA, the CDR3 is TGTGCCAGCAGCTTGGGTGGCGGGGGGCGCTGGAACATTCAGTACTTC. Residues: CASSLGGGGRWNIQYF.

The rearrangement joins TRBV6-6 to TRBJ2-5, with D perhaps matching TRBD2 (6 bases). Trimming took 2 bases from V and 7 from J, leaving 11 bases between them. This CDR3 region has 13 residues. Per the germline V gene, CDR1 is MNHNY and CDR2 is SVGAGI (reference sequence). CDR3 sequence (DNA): TGTGCCAGCAGTTACACCAGGGAGGCGACCCAGTACTTC. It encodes CASSYTREATQYF.

The CDR3 DNA sequence: TGTGCCATCAGAAATCCGGGACAGGGACCGGACTATGGCTACACCTTC. Amino acids: CAIRNPGQGPDYGYTF. V usage is TRBV10-3 and J usage is TRBJ1-2; 9 nucleotides align to TRBD1. Germline V lookup: CDR1 ENHRY, CDR2 SYGVKD. The CDR3 length is 16 residues. Losses at the gene ends were 6 bases for V and 3 bases for J; bases not matched to a gene: 11.